This record looks at one T cell receptor beta chain sequence and its context. The sample originates from a study of blood T cell repertoires in COVID-19. Overall study: Acute-phase and convalescent COVID-19 samples originated in the United States, Italy and Spain. In each case, the material was cDNA or gDNA derived from T cells, B-cell-depleted T cells, or PBMCs.

As handled by the study authors: The assay estimated nucleated cells by amplifying reference gene primers. Assay used: immunoSEQ multiplex PCR; TCRdb lists only in-frame clones, some missing. The D gene and trimming were derived from the DNA, and the V and J assignments and clone size from that table. The data hold roughly 200,000 clones, with around nine tenths observed a single time. This TCR came from a man aged 55 to 70 who had recovered from COVID-19. Sequenced input: peripheral blood.

Here the CDR3 DNA reads TGTGCCTGGAGTGTAAATTTCGGACAGCGGAACACTGAAGCTTTCTTT. The encoded protein is CAWSVNFGQRNTEAFF. This sequence joins TRBV30 and TRBJ1-1; D possibly corresponds to TRBD1 (6 bases). In germline, CDR1 is GTSNPN, CDR2 SVGIG (reference sequence). The CDR3 consists of 16 residues. V lost 0 bases, J lost 1 base, and 15 bases lay in between.